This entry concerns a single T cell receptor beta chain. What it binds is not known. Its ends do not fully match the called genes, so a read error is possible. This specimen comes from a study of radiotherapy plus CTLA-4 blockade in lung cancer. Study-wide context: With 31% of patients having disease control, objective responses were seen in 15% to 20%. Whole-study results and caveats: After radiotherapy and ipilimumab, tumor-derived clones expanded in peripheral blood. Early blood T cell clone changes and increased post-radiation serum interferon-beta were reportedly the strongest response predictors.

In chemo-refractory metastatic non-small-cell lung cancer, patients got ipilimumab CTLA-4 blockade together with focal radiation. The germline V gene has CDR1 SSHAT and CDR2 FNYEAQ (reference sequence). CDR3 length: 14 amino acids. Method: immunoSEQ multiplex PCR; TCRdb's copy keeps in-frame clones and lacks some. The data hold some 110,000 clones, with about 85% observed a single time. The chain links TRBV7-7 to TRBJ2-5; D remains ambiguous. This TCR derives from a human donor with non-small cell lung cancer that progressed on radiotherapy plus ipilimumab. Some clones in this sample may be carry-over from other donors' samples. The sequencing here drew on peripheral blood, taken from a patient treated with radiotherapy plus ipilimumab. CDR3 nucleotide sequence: TGTGCTAGCAGCCAAGGGCACGGAGCGGAGACCCAGTACTTC. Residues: CASSQGHGAETQYF. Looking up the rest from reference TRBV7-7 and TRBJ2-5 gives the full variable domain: GAGVSQSPRYKVTKRGQDVTLRCDPISSHATLYWYQQALGQGPEFLTYFNYEAQPDKSGLPSDRFSAERPEGSISTLTIQRTEQRDSAMYRCASSQGHGAETQYFGPGTRLLVL.